Shown below are 18 T cell receptor beta chains from a single sample sequenced in a study of somatic mutations in cytotoxic T cells in rheumatoid arthritis. Profiled with immunoSEQ multiplex PCR; TCRdb holds only in-frame clones, not every one. The sample shows about 10,000 clones, around 81% of them seen only once. Sequencing input: CD8+ T cells sorted from blood. All receptors derive from a woman aged 50 to 65 in good health.

This clone showed up just a few times. The CDR3 DNA is TGTGCCAGCAGTTTTTCGGACAGACAACTGACCCATACCTACAATGAGCAGTTCTTC. Translating gives CASSFSDRQLTHTYNEQFF. The genes are TRBV27 and TRBJ2-1; D is possibly TRBD1 (6 bases). The V gene's germline CDR1 is MNHEY and CDR2 SMNVEV (reference sequence). This CDR3 contains 19 residues. The V gene lost 3 bases and the J gene lost 2 bases, with 23 bases spanning the gap.

This clone was detected only a few times. The chain combines TRBV5-6 with TRBJ1-2; D unclear. The germline gives CDR1 SGHDT, CDR2 YYEEEE. V lost 0 bases, J lost 4 bases, and 4 bases lay in between. The CDR3 totals 12 residues. The CDR3 sequence is CASSLAFYGYTF. DNA of the CDR3: TGTGCCAGCAGCTTGGCTTTCTATGGCTACACCTTC.

The chain joins TRBV6-1 to TRBJ1-2, with 8 bases fitting TRBD1. V dropped 5 bases and J dropped 8; count of bases not matched to a gene: 1. The CDR3 is 11 amino acids. CDR1 is MNHNS, CDR2 SASEGT, per germline. The CDR3 DNA reads TGTGCCAGCAGTACAGGGGGAGGCTACACCTTC. It codes for CASSTGGGYTF.

V is TRBV7-3 and J is TRBJ2-7; D remains unclear. The CDR3 totals 13 residues. Looked up from germline, CDR1 is SGHTA and CDR2 is FQGTGA. Trimming pared 4 bases from V and 0 bases from J, leaving 7 bases between. CDR3 in amino acids: CASSWSDSYEQYF. The CDR3 DNA follows: TGTGCCAGCAGCTGGAGCGACTCCTACGAGCAGTACTTC.

The rearrangement uses TRBV6-5 and TRBJ2-2, with D perhaps TRBD1 (6 bases). CDR1 is MNHEY and CDR2 is SVGAGI in the germline V gene. Trimming shortened V by 2 bases and J by 7 bases, and 8 bases separated the two germline ends. This CDR3 spans 13 amino acids. In nucleotides, the CDR3 is TGTGCCAGCAGTTACACGACAGGCGGGGAGCTGTTTTTT. Encoded protein: CASSYTTGGELFF.

This clone is classed as medium-sized (0.01 to 0.1%). V gene TRBV6-5 combines with J gene TRBJ2-7; TRBD2 agrees at 7 bases. V lost 4 bases to trimming and J lost 6 bases; unmatched junction nucleotides: 9. Germline lookup yields CDR1 MNHEY and CDR2 SVGAGI. The CDR3 is 14 residues long. This CDR3 reads CASSSLAGGTEQYF. The CDR3 DNA sequence: TGTGCCAGCAGTTCCCTTGCCGGGGGGACCGAGCAGTACTTC.

The chain has TRBV30 and TRBJ2-3, with TRBD2 identical over 10 bases. The trim removed 3 bases at V and 14 bases at J, leaving 11 bases unmatched. This CDR3 comprises 13 residues. Germline V gene data show CDR1 as GTSNPN and CDR2 as SVGIG (reference sequence). DNA of the CDR3: TGTGCCTGGAGGGAGACGAAGCGGGGGGGCGTGTATTTT. Translated: CAWRETKRGGVYF.

V is TRBV7-3 and J is TRBJ2-3; D may be TRBD2 (6 bases). The germline V gene encodes CDR1 SGHTA and CDR2 FQGTGA. Trimming cost V 5 bases and J 2 bases, with 17 bases left between them. The CDR3 is made up of 16 amino acids. The CDR3 spells CASSPLVGGTTDTQYF. In DNA, the CDR3 is TGTGCCAGCAGCCCTTTAGTGGGAGGAACCACAGATACGCAGTATTTT.

This clone was seen just once. V is TRBV4-3 and J is TRBJ1-6; unclear D gene. The CDR3 is 16 residues long. Germline V gene sequence: CDR1 LGHNA, CDR2 YSLEER. V was shortened by 0 bases and J by 7 bases, with 13 bases between the two germline ends. Here the CDR3 DNA reads TGCGCCAGCAGCCAAGAGGAATCTTGGCGGAATTCACCCCTCCACTTT. As protein: CASSQEESWRNSPLHF.

This chain uses TRBV28 with TRBJ1-1, with D possibly being TRBD1 (5 bases). This CDR3 region has 17 residues. V was cut by 3 bases and J by 0 bases, with 17 bases left in between. Germline V lookup: CDR1 MDHEN, CDR2 SYDVKM. CDR3 coding DNA: TGTGCCAGCAGTTTTAACGCCCGACAGCCCCTGAACACTGAAGCTTTCTTT. As protein: CASSFNARQPLNTEAFF.

The rearrangement links TRBV19 to TRBJ2-5; 8 nucleotides line up with TRBD1. Germline lookup yields CDR1 LNHDA and CDR2 SQIVND (reference sequence). V dropped 4 bases and J dropped 4; count of bases not matched to a gene: 8. This CDR3 is built from 15 residues. CDR3 sequence reads: CASSNPPDRAETQYF. The CDR3 coding sequence is TGTGCCAGTAGTAACCCTCCGGACAGGGCAGAGACCCAGTACTTC.

The CDR3, as DNA: TGTGCCAGCAGCACGCCAGGGGGCCCTAGTTCTGGGGCCAACGTCCTGACTTTC. Amino acid sequence: CASSTPGGPSSGANVLTF. The rearrangement uses TRBV5-4 and TRBJ2-6; the match to TRBD1 covers 8 bases. The V gene's germline CDR1 is SGHNT and CDR2 YYREEE (reference sequence). The CDR3 has 18 residues. After removal of 4 bases from V and 1 base from J, the junction contained 10 bases not matched to a gene.

The rearrangement links TRBV9 to TRBJ2-7; D is possibly TRBD2 (7 bases). CDR1 SGDLS and CDR2 YYNGEE come from the germline V gene. Trimming took 0 bases from V and 5 from J, leaving 9 bases between them. The CDR3 covers 13 residues. CDR3 in DNA: TGTGCCAGCAGCGTAGGGGGGGGGCACGAGCAGTACTTC. Residues: CASSVGGGHEQYF.

The chain has TRBV29-1 and TRBJ1-3; D gene unclear. Germline-derived CDR1 and CDR2 are SQVTM and ANQGSEA. V was pared by 1 base and J by 4 bases, with 14 bases between. This CDR3 comprises 15 residues. CDR3 coding DNA: TGCAGCGTTGAAGGATCGGCAGGCTCAGGAAACACCATATATTTT. This codes for CSVEGSAGSGNTIYF.

This chain uses TRBV4-3 with TRBJ2-5, with 8 bases that match TRBD1. The CDR3 consists of 16 residues. Germline V lookup: CDR1 LGHNA, CDR2 YSLEER. The trim removed 0 bases at V and 5 bases at J, leaving 8 bases unmatched. The CDR3 spells CASSQDGQGFVETQYF. Here the CDR3 DNA reads TGCGCCAGCAGCCAAGATGGACAGGGTTTTGTGGAGACCCAGTACTTC.

The chain is built from TRBV7-6 and TRBJ2-3, with 7 bases lining up with TRBD1. CDR1 and CDR2 from the germline V gene are SGHVS and FNYEAQ. V was pared by 4 bases and J by 0 bases, with 7 bases of the junction left unmatched. The CDR3 is 16 amino acids. The CDR3, as DNA: TGTGCCAGCAGCTCGGGGACAGCTCCTAGCACAGATACGCAGTATTTT. Translating it yields CASSSGTAPSTDTQYF. The full variable domain, rest sourced from reference TRBV7-6 and TRBJ2-3, is GAGVSQSPRYKVTKRGQDVALRCDPISGHVSLYWYRQALGQGPEFLTYFNYEAQQDKSGLPNDRFSAERPEGSISTLTIQRTEQRDSAMYRCASSSGTAPSTDTQYFGPGTRLTVL.

This chain joins TRBV4-3 and TRBJ1-3; TRBD1 is a possible D gene (5 bases). CDR1 and CDR2 from the germline V gene are LGHNA and YSLEER. The CDR3 has 15 amino acids. V lost 0 bases and J lost 4, with 10 bases in between. The DNA of the CDR3 is TGCGCCAGCAGCCAAGATGCAGGGTACGGAAACACCATATATTTT. This gives the protein CASSQDAGYGNTIYF.

The V call is TRBV4-2, the J call TRBJ1-1; TRBD1 matches at 8 bases. The V and J ends lost 1 base and 3 bases, in that order; junction bases with no gene match: 4. The CDR3 loop spans 15 amino acids. Germline CDR1 LGHNA, CDR2 YNFKEQ. The CDR3 loop is CASSQAGQEDTEAFF. The CDR3 bases are TGTGCCAGCAGCCAAGCGGGACAGGAGGACACTGAAGCTTTCTTT.